This T cell receptor (beta chain) stems from a study of blood T cells in healthy people across ages. Study-wide points: Measured against age, TCR beta diversity per million T cells decreased in a roughly linear manner.

Germline-derived CDR1 and CDR2 are MNHEY and SVGAGI. V gave up 6 bases and J gave up 2 bases; unmatched junction bases: 2. The CDR3 is 14 residues long. About this clonotype itself: Its matching antigen is unknown.

Isolated PBMCs totaled at least 7 million in each sample. It was with a sample-barcoded 5' primer and a J-beta primer mix that a second PCR of about 6 to 12 cycles was run. TCRdb re-called the 5' RACE reads through MiXCR, storing one row per CDR3 protein. The sample shows about 1,600,000 distinct CDR3 sequences, 42% of them seen only once. What was sequenced was blood. The rearrangement links TRBV6-5 to TRBJ2-2, with 8 bases lining up with TRBD1. The TCR was taken from a woman in her late teens or twenties in good health. In DNA form, the CDR3 reads TGTGCCAGCAGGACAGGGGTCAACACCGGGGAGCTGTTTTTT. Protein: CASRTGVNTGELFF.